This TCR beta chain was sequenced in a study of T cells in Graves' hyperthyroidism and ophthalmopathy. Study conclusions and caveats: The model made its ophthalmopathy prediction, and onset followed a median around six months later. Researchers report that a 13 V-J model separated ophthalmopathy from stable hyperthyroidism. In the blood, most expanded thyroid clonotypes above 0.001 appeared as well.

The CDR3 runs 12 residues. The germline V and J ends were trimmed by 0 bases and 5 bases, with 5 bases remaining between them. Per the germline V gene, CDR1 is MGHRA and CDR2 is YSYEKL. The investigators amplified TCR beta CDR3 regions from RNA transcripts. First-round RT-PCR of the TCR CDR3 relied on the HTBI primer set. TCRdb analysed the multiplex PCR reads with MiXCR anew, one entry per CDR3 protein. This sample has roughly 180,000 distinct CDR3 sequences, with over 7.5% found just once. As concerns this clonotype: What it binds is not known.

The clonotype originates from a woman younger than 30 with Graves' hyperthyroidism that later progressed to Graves' ophthalmopathy. The sample taken for sequencing was blood. The rearrangement links TRBV4-1 to TRBJ2-7; D not certain. The CDR3: CASSQDQDEQYF. CDR3 DNA: TGCGCCAGCAGCCAAGATCAGGACGAGCAGTACTTC.